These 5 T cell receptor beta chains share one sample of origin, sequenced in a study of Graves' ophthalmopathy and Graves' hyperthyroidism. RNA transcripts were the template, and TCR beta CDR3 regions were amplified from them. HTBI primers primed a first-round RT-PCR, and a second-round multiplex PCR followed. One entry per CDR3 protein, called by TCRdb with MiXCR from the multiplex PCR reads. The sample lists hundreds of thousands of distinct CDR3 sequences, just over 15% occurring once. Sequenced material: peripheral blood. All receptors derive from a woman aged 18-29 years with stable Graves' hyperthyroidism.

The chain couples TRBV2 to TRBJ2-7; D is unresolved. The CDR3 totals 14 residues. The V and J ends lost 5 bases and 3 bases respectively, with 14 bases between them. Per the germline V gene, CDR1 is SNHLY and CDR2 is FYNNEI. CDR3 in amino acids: CASSNPLVGYEQYF. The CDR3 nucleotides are TGTGCCAGCAGTAACCCCCTCGTTGGCTACGAGCAGTACTTC.

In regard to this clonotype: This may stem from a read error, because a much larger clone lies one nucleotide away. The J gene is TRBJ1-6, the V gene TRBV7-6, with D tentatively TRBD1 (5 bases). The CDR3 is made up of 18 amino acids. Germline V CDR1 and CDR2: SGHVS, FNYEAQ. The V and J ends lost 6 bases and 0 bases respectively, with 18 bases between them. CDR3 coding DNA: TGTGCCAGCAGTTCCACAGGCCAGGGAAGCTCCTATAATTCACCCCTCCACTTT. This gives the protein CASSSTGQGSSYNSPLHF.

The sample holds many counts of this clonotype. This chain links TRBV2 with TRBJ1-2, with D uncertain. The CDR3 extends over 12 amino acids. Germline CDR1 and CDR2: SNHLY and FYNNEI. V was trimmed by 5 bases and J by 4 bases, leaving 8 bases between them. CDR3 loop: CASSPESYGYTF. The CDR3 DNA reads TGTGCCAGCAGTCCAGAGTCCTATGGCTACACCTTC.

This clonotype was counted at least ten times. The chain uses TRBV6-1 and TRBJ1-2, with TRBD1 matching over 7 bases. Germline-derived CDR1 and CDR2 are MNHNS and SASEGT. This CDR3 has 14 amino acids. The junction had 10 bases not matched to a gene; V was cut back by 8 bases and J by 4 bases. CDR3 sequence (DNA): TGTGCCAGCCACTCGGGACAGCCGTTCTATGGCTACACCTTC. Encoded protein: CASHSGQPFYGYTF.

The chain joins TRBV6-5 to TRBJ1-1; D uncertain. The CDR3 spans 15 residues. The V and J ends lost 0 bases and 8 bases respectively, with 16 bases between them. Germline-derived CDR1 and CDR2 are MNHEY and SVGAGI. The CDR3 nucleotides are TGTGCCAGCAGTTACTCCCCCCACGGAGGGCCCGAAGCTTTCTTT. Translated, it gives CASSYSPHGGPEAFF.